Following are 10 T cell receptor beta chains from one sample sequenced in a study of blood T cell repertoires in COVID-19 (dated by TCRdb to the early 2020s). The receptor library was made with the immunoSEQ multiplex PCR assay. The immuneACCESS repertoire file appears here via TCRdb, limited to in-frame rearrangements. These files lack a portion of the clones; in checked studies, under half of the deficit traces to unresolved V genes, and the cause of the others is not known. In this sample the table shows 70,000 to 90,000 clones, about 86% of which occur a single time. 5.5% to 7% of the sample is taken by the ten largest. The source material was peripheral blood. The receptors shown here come from an elderly man with COVID-19, enrolled during active disease.

The V gene is TRBV5-1, the J gene TRBJ1-6; D gene unclear. Germline loops: CDR1 SGHRS, CDR2 YFSETQ. Trimming left V 0 bases short and J 9 bases short, with 10 bases between. This CDR3 has 14 residues. CDR3: CASSLGGVGSPLHF. The CDR3 DNA follows: TGCGCCAGCAGCTTGGGCGGGGTCGGTTCACCCCTCCACTTT.

The V gene is TRBV4-3, the J gene TRBJ2-1; maybe TRBD2 (5 bases). CDR3 length: 13 amino acids. CDR1 is LGHNA, CDR2 YSLEER, per germline. V lost 5 bases and J lost 4, with 9 bases in between. The CDR3 region has the DNA TGCGCCAGCAGCTTTGGACTTTACAATGAGCAGTTCTTC. Encoded protein: CASSFGLYNEQFF.

V usage is TRBV20-1 and J usage is TRBJ2-7; D gene unclear. The CDR3 length is 11 residues. Trimming took 3 bases from V and 2 from J, leaving 5 bases between them. Per germline, CDR1 DFQATT and CDR2 SNEGSKA (reference sequence). The CDR3 is CSARQAYEQYF. Here the CDR3 DNA reads TGCAGTGCTAGGCAGGCCTACGAGCAGTACTTC.

The V call is TRBV5-1, the J call TRBJ2-5, with D possibly matching TRBD2 (5 bases). Germline CDR1 reads SGHRS; CDR2 reads YFSETQ. With 1 base removed from V and 5 bases from J, the gap between germline ends came to 15 bases. CDR3 length equals 15 residues. CDR3 DNA sequence: TGCGCCAGCAGCTTGTTGTCGGGGAATGGGGAGACCCAGTACTTC. Translation: CASSLLSGNGETQYF. Drawing the rest from reference TRBV5-1 and TRBJ2-5, the complete variable domain is KAGVTQTPRYLIKTRGQQVTLSCSPISGHRSVSWYQQTPGQGLQFLFEYFSETQRNKGNFPGRFSGRQFSNSRSEMNVSTLELGDSALYLCASSLLSGNGETQYFGPGTRLLVL.

The rearrangement joins TRBV29-1 to TRBJ1-5; 9 bases are shared with TRBD1. Per the germline V gene, CDR1 is SQVTM and CDR2 is ANQGSEA. There are 15 residues in the CDR3. The ends lost 6 bases at V and 6 bases at J; junction bases unmatched: 12. The CDR3 DNA sequence: TGCAGCGTCTCCCCGGGACAGGGATTCGGTCAGCCCCAGCATTTT. Its translation: CSVSPGQGFGQPQHF.

The chain recombines TRBV14 with TRBJ1-4, with a possible D match to TRBD1 (5 bases). Trimming pared 0 bases from V and 4 bases from J, leaving 12 bases between. CDR1 is SGHDN and CDR2 is FVKESK in the germline V gene. The CDR3 is made up of 16 amino acids. The CDR3 is CASSQESGGFNEKLFF. As DNA, the CDR3 is TGTGCCAGCAGCCAAGAATCGGGGGGTTTTAATGAAAAACTGTTTTTT.

This clone was picked up a small number of times. The chain couples TRBV18 to TRBJ1-2, with D tentatively TRBD1 (6 bases). The length of the CDR3 is 18 residues. V lost 3 bases and J lost 4, with 24 bases in between. Germline CDR1 KGHSH, CDR2 LQKENI. The CDR3 DNA follows: TGTGCCAGCTCACCCAATACCATTCATCAGGGGTTTATCTATGGCTACACCTTC. Translating it yields CASSPNTIHQGFIYGYTF.

The chain joins TRBV7-9 to TRBJ1-1; a weak D match, TRBD1 (5 bases). V shed 5 bases and J shed 7 bases, with 8 bases lying between them. The CDR3 extends over 11 amino acids. Germline V gene sequence: CDR1 SEHNR, CDR2 FQNEAQ (reference sequence). The CDR3 protein is CASSRGGEAFF. CDR3 coding DNA: TGTGCCAGCAGCCGGGGGGGTGAAGCTTTCTTT.

The chain employs TRBV10-3 and TRBJ1-1; 8 nucleotides align to TRBD1. CDR1 is ENHRY, CDR2 SYGVKD, per germline. This CDR3 contains 15 residues. With V trimmed by 10 bases and J by 2 bases, 12 bases remained unmatched. CDR3 DNA: TGTGCCAAACATGACCAGGGGGCGGATAACACTGAAGCTTTCTTT. Protein product: CAKHDQGADNTEAFF.

The chain combines TRBV5-4 with TRBJ1-2; a possible D gene is TRBD1 (5 bases). CDR3 length: 13 amino acids. From germline, CDR1 is SGHNT and CDR2 YYREEE (reference sequence). V dropped 4 bases and J dropped 3 bases, with 10 bases sitting between them. Written as DNA, the CDR3 is TGTGCCAGCAGCACCAGGGTTGACTATGGCTACACCTTC. Protein: CASSTRVDYGYTF.